The 24 T cell receptor beta chains below come from one sample, sequenced in a study of blood T cell repertoires in COVID-19. Profiling relied on immunoSEQ multiplex PCR, and the TCRdb table lists in-frame clones only, not all of them. In the table there are under 300,000 clones, around four fifths of which are singletons. The sample taken for sequencing was peripheral blood. The source is a man older than 75 with acute or convalescent COVID-19.

The J gene is TRBJ2-5, the V gene TRBV9; 9 bases are shared with TRBD1. This CDR3 has 14 residues. Germline assignment: CDR1 SGDLS and CDR2 YYNGEE. V shed 4 bases and J 4 bases; nucleotides not matched to a gene: 5. The chain's CDR3 is CASSLGTGRETQYF. CDR3 DNA sequence: TGTGCCAGCAGCTTAGGGACAGGGAGAGAGACCCAGTACTTC. Full variable domain (outside the CDR3, taken from reference TRBV9 and TRBJ2-5): DSGVTQTPKHLITATGQRVTLRCSPRSGDLSVYWYQQSLDQGLQFLIQYYNGEERAKGNILERFSAQQFPDLHSELNLSSLELGDSALYFCASSLGTGRETQYFGPGTRLLVL.

The gene calls are TRBV7-2 and TRBJ2-1; TRBD1 is a possible D gene (5 bases). The germline V gene has CDR1 SGHTA and CDR2 FQGNSA. There are 12 residues in the CDR3. Trimming pared 7 bases from V and 6 bases from J, leaving 10 bases between. Here the CDR3 reads CASKAGFNEQFF. CDR3 DNA sequence: TGTGCCAGCAAAGCAGGGTTCAATGAGCAGTTCTTC.

V gene TRBV23-1 combines with J gene TRBJ2-1, with D possibly matching TRBD2 (6 bases). TRBV23-1 is an ORF, and what it does is uncertain. The V end lost 1 base, the J end lost 11 bases, and 18 bases lay between the germline ends. CDR3 length equals 15 residues. CDR3 DNA sequence: TGCGCCAGCAGTCAATATTCTTCTGCGGGGTGGAAGCAGTTCTTC. Protein product: CASSQYSSAGWKQFF.

The J gene is TRBJ1-5, the V gene TRBV12-3 or TRBV12-4, with D perhaps TRBD1 (5 bases). The CDR3 extends over 11 amino acids. Trimming pared 5 bases from V and 11 bases from J, leaving 10 bases between. CDR3 region: CASSPWGAQHF. CDR3 DNA sequence: TGTGCCAGCAGTCCTTGGGGGGCCCAGCATTTT.

The chain couples TRBV15 to TRBJ1-4; possibly TRBD1 for D (6 bases). Germline CDR1 LNHNV, CDR2 YYDKDF (reference sequence). V was cut by 5 bases and J by 0 bases, with 25 bases left in between. The CDR3 sequence is 20 residues long. The CDR3 bases are TGTGCCACCAGCCCAGGGGTTCTGGCCCCACAGGTTGCAACTAATGAAAAACTGTTTTTT. Translation: CATSPGVLAPQVATNEKLFF.

The chain recombines TRBV19 with TRBJ2-1; 8 nucleotides agree with TRBD1. V trimming: 4 bases; J trimming: 4 bases; junction bases outside the gene matches: 12. The germline CDR1 and CDR2 sequences are LNHDA and SQIVND (reference sequence). The CDR3 consists of 17 residues. The CDR3 DNA follows: TGTGCCAGTAGTAACGCTTACGGGACAGGCCTTTACAATGAGCAGTTCTTC. It yields the protein CASSNAYGTGLYNEQFF.

This chain uses TRBV6-5 with TRBJ1-1; 10 positions match TRBD1. Trimming at V came to 2 bases and at J to 5 bases, leaving 5 bases not matched to a gene. The germline V gene has CDR1 MNHEY and CDR2 SVGAGI. The CDR3 covers 15 residues. This CDR3 is CASSYGRTGGTEAFF. In nucleotides, the CDR3 is TGTGCCAGCAGTTACGGCCGGACAGGGGGGACTGAAGCTTTCTTT.

The gene calls are TRBV7-6 and TRBJ2-1, with 9 positions matching TRBD2. Germline-derived CDR1 and CDR2 are SGHVS and FNYEAQ. The CDR3 sequence is 14 residues long. Trimming removed 5 bases from V and 15 bases from J; junction bases left unmatched: 14. The CDR3 here is CASSAVVAGARPFF. The CDR3 coding sequence is TGTGCCAGCAGCGCGGTGGTAGCGGGAGCAAGGCCGTTCTTC.

The chain carries TRBV6-5 and TRBJ1-2; 9 bases are a match to TRBD1. The V gene end was trimmed by 6 bases and the J gene end by 4 bases; junction bases not matched to a gene: 6. Germline CDR1 reads MNHEY; CDR2 reads SVGAGI. The CDR3 is 14 residues long. The CDR3 nucleotides read TGTGCCAGCAGGGGACAGGGATTGATCTATGGCTACACCTTC. Its protein product is CASRGQGLIYGYTF.

This chain links TRBV5-1 with TRBJ2-6; no firm D call. The germline gives CDR1 SGHRS, CDR2 YFSETQ. The CDR3 sequence is 15 residues long. The V and J ends lost 3 bases and 5 bases respectively, with 12 bases between them. In nucleotides, the CDR3 is TGCGCCAGCAGCTACGACACGGTGAGGGCCAACGTCCTGACTTTC. As protein: CASSYDTVRANVLTF.

The chain employs TRBV21-1 and TRBJ1-5. TRBV21-1 is listed as a pseudogene. The CDR3 loop spans 19 amino acids. The CDR3 loop is CASSSFPGPQIPSNQPQHF. The DNA of the CDR3 is TGTGCCAGCAGCAGTTTCCCGGGTCCCCAAATACCCAGCAATCAGCCCCAGCATTTT.

The J gene is TRBJ1-2, the V gene TRBV18; 9 positions match TRBD1. This CDR3 has 14 amino acids. The germline V gene encodes CDR1 KGHSH and CDR2 LQKENI. With V trimmed by 3 bases and J by 6 bases, 5 bases remained unmatched. DNA of the CDR3: TGTGCCAGCTCACCCCAACAGGGGGCGGATGGCTACACCTTC. Encoded protein: CASSPQQGADGYTF.

The gene calls are TRBV7-8 and TRBJ2-3, with 7 positions matching TRBD2. The V segment lost 3 bases and the J segment 8 bases; nucleotides outside the gene matches: 14. Germline assignment: CDR1 SGHVS and CDR2 FQNEAQ. This CDR3 is built from 16 residues. CDR3 bases: TGTGCCAGCAGCTTCGGGGGGTTTCTCCTCTCGGGTACGCAGTATTTT. As protein: CASSFGGFLLSGTQYF.

Here the CDR3 DNA reads TGCGCCAGCAGACAGGGGGTGGCTGAGCAGTTCTTC. Translating gives CASRQGVAEQFF. The gene calls are TRBV5-1 and TRBJ2-1; 8 bases fit TRBD1. Germline lookup yields CDR1 SGHRS and CDR2 YFSETQ. V was pared by 5 bases and J by 9 bases, with 4 bases of the junction left unmatched. The CDR3 consists of 12 residues.

The gene calls are TRBV5-1 and TRBJ2-7; 9 positions agree with TRBD1. This CDR3 is built from 13 residues. Germline V gene sequence: CDR1 SGHRS, CDR2 YFSETQ. The V segment lost 7 bases and the J segment 3 bases; nucleotides outside the gene matches: 5. The CDR3 spells CASGGDRDYEQYF. As DNA, the CDR3 is TGCGCCAGCGGAGGGGACAGGGACTACGAGCAGTACTTC.

The chain recombines TRBV6-5 with TRBJ2-5; tentative D call: TRBD1 (6 bases). Germline-derived CDR1 and CDR2 are MNHEY and SVGAGI. CDR3 length: 14 amino acids. V gave up 6 bases and J gave up 5 bases, with 16 bases separating them. The DNA for the CDR3 is TGTGCCAGCAGAAGGGGGATTTTGGGTGAGACCCAGTACTTC. Its protein product is CASRRGILGETQYF.

The chain joins TRBV5-1 to TRBJ2-6; D not certain. Germline V gene sequence: CDR1 SGHRS, CDR2 YFSETQ. The CDR3 runs to 14 residues. The germline V and J ends were trimmed by 4 bases and 1 base, with 6 bases remaining between them. CDR3 sequence: CASSASSGANVLTF. The DNA for the CDR3 is TGCGCCAGCAGCGCGAGTTCTGGGGCCAACGTCCTGACTTTC.

The chain is built from TRBV30 and TRBJ2-7, with D possibly being TRBD2 (6 bases). Per the germline V gene, CDR1 is GTSNPN and CDR2 is SVGIG (reference sequence). Trimming pared 1 base from V and 2 bases from J, leaving 12 bases between. The CDR3 is made up of 14 amino acids. CDR3 sequence (DNA): TGTGCCTGGAGTGCGGGGGTTCCAACCTACGAGCAGTACTTC. Translation: CAWSAGVPTYEQYF.

This clone was observed a handful of times. The rearrangement uses TRBV11-2 and TRBJ2-2; D gene ambiguous. V was shortened by 1 base and J by 3 bases, with 12 bases between the two germline ends. Germline assignment: CDR1 SGHAT and CDR2 FQNNGV. The CDR3 runs 16 residues. The CDR3 coding sequence is TGTGCCAGCAGCTTAGGACCACTTCTAGACACCGGGGAGCTGTTTTTT. It codes for CASSLGPLLDTGELFF.

CDR3 residues: CASSIAPGAYNEQFF. For the CDR3, the DNA is TGTGCCAGTAGCATCGCGCCGGGGGCCTACAATGAGCAGTTCTTC. This rearrangement joins TRBV19 to TRBJ2-1, with TRBD2 as a possible D gene (6 bases). With 6 bases removed from V and 2 bases from J, the gap between germline ends came to 14 bases. From germline, CDR1 is LNHDA and CDR2 SQIVND (reference sequence). The length of the CDR3 is 15 residues.

This clone was observed a few times. The genes are TRBV5-1 and TRBJ1-3; 7 bases are a match to TRBD1. Per the germline V gene, CDR1 is SGHRS and CDR2 is YFSETQ. The V and J ends lost 3 bases and 2 bases, in that order; junction bases with no gene match: 2. The CDR3 is 14 amino acids. CDR3 residues: CASSSGTAGNTIYF. In DNA form, the CDR3 reads TGCGCCAGCAGCTCCGGGACAGCTGGAAACACCATATATTTT.

The rearrangement joins TRBV6-5 to TRBJ2-1; 9 nucleotides line up with TRBD1. The junction had 12 bases not matched to a gene; V was cut back by 6 bases and J by 9 bases. CDR1 and CDR2 (germline): MNHEY, SVGAGI. This CDR3 has 15 residues. Here the CDR3 reads CASRKDRGSSAEQFF. In DNA form, the CDR3 reads TGTGCCAGCAGGAAGGACAGGGGCAGCTCCGCTGAGCAGTTCTTC.

The V call is TRBV19, the J call TRBJ2-5, with 12 bases aligning to TRBD2. Per the germline V gene, CDR1 is LNHDA and CDR2 is SQIVND (reference sequence). This CDR3 has 16 residues. Trimming cost V 7 bases and J 2 bases; bases outside gene matches: 8. For the CDR3, the DNA is TGTGCCAGTAAAGCTAGCGGGAGGGGCCCACAAGAGACCCAGTACTTC. It translates to CASKASGRGPQETQYF.

The J gene is TRBJ2-3, the V gene TRBV14; D perhaps matches TRBD2 (5 bases). Trimming took off 2 bases at V and 0 bases at J, with 18 bases between the two ends. The CDR3 consists of 18 residues. Per germline, CDR1 SGHDN and CDR2 FVKESK. In DNA, the CDR3 is TGTGCCAGCAGCCAATGGAGGTCCGGGGATACTAGCACAGATACGCAGTATTTT. Translation gives CASSQWRSGDTSTDTQYF. Full variable domain (missing parts from reference TRBV14 and TRBJ2-3): EAGVTQFPSHSVIEKGQTVTLRCDPISGHDNLYWYRRVMGKEIKFLLHFVKESKQDESGMPNNRFLAERTGGTYSTLKVQPAELEDSGVYFCASSQWRSGDTSTDTQYFGPGTRLTVL.